The entry below describes one T cell receptor (beta chain). Its antigen remains unknown. These data come from a study of T cells in Graves' hyperthyroidism and ophthalmopathy. Study-level background: Peripheral blood was secured at the point of initial diagnosis, before any treatment. Overall study findings and caveats: Most thyroid clonotypes expanded above 0.001 were also detected in blood.

RNA transcripts gave rise to amplified TCR beta CDR3 regions. An initial round of RT-PCR targeting the TCR CDR3 relied on the HTBI primer set. TCRdb reanalysed the multiplex PCR reads using MiXCR and keeps one entry per CDR3 protein. This repertoire shows about 530,000 distinct CDR3 sequences, 17% found once; its top ten account for 15% to 20%. The CDR3 is 16 residues long. The germline V gene encodes CDR1 SGHAT and CDR2 FQDESV (reference sequence). V lost 4 bases and J lost 8, with 20 bases in between. On the basis of clinical symptoms, serum thyroxine and TRAb, thyroid ultrasound and orbital computed tomography, diagnoses were made.

What was sequenced was blood. This chain connects TRBV11-1 to TRBJ1-4; D might be TRBD1 (5 bases). The TCR was taken from a woman aged 18-29 years with Graves' ophthalmopathy. The CDR3 reads CASSYHRQPGGEKLFF. CDR3 sequence (DNA): TGTGCCAGCAGCTACCACCGACAGCCCGGCGGCGAAAAACTGTTTTTT.